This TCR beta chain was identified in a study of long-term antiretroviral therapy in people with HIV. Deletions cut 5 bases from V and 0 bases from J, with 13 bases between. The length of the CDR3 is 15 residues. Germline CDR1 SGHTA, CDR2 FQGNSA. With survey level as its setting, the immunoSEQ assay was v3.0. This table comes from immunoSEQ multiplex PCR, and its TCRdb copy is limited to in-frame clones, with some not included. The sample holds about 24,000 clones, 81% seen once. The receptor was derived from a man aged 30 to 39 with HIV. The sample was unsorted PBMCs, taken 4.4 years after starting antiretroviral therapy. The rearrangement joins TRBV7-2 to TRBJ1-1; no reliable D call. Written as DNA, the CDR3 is TGTGCCAGCAGCCCGCGGGTCGGGTTGAACACTGAAGCTTTCTTT. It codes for CASSPRVGLNTEAFF.